Presented here are 21 T cell receptor beta chains from one specimen sequenced in a study of cytomegalovirus exposure and HLA in healthy donors. PCR primers comprised 60 Vbeta and 13 Jbeta primers. Sequenced by immunoSEQ multiplex PCR; TCRdb stores in-frame clones only, minus some. Among roughly 97,000 clones listed, about three quarters were seen once. Sequencing was carried out using PBMCs. All receptors derive from a man aged 55 to 70 in good health and CMV-seropositive.

The chain carries TRBV9 and TRBJ2-5; D perhaps matches TRBD1 (7 bases). V lost 0 bases and J lost 5, with 14 bases in between. Germline CDR1 reads SGDLS; CDR2 reads YYNGEE. This CDR3 region has 15 residues. CDR3 DNA sequence: TGTGCCAGCAGCGTAGAAGCGACAGGGAGGGAGACCCAGTACTTC. It is translated as CASSVEATGRETQYF.

The V call is TRBV25-1, the J call TRBJ2-2; TRBD2 might be the D (5 bases). The CDR3 runs 13 residues. The V gene lost 4 bases and the J gene lost 3 bases, with 6 bases spanning the gap. In germline, CDR1 is MGHDK, CDR2 SYGVNS. Written as DNA, the CDR3 is TGTGCCAGCAGTGCACTAGACACCGGGGAGCTGTTTTTT. Translating it yields CASSALDTGELFF. Full variable domain (outside the CDR3, taken from reference TRBV25-1 and TRBJ2-2): EADIYQTPRYLVIGTGKKITLECSQTMGHDKMYWYQQDPGMELHLIHYSYGVNSTEKGDLSSESTVSRIRTEHFPLTLESARPSHTSQYLCASSALDTGELFFGEGSRLTVL.

The genes are TRBV7-9 and TRBJ2-1; D is possibly TRBD2 (5 bases). The germline CDR1 and CDR2 sequences are SEHNR and FQNEAQ (reference sequence). V lost 1 base and J lost 11, with 9 bases in between. This CDR3 contains 12 residues. In DNA, the CDR3 is TGTGCCAGCAGCTTAGGTTCTAGCAAGCAGTTCTTC. Its translation is CASSLGSSKQFF.

The chain employs TRBV6-5 and TRBJ2-7; 7 nucleotides agree with TRBD2. Germline loops: CDR1 MNHEY, CDR2 SVGAGI. The V gene end was trimmed by 4 bases and the J gene end by 3 bases; junction bases not matched to a gene: 6. The CDR3 sequence is 14 residues long. The chain's CDR3 is CASSWVGGNYEQYF. The CDR3 region has the DNA TGTGCCAGCAGTTGGGTGGGGGGGAACTACGAGCAGTACTTC.

The gene calls are TRBV28 and TRBJ2-2, with D unclear. The CDR3 spans 13 residues. CDR1 is MDHEN, CDR2 SYDVKM, per germline. V dropped 6 bases and J dropped 5 bases, with 10 bases sitting between them. The CDR3 loop is CASSSGPTGELFF. CDR3 sequence (DNA): TGTGCCAGCAGCTCCGGTCCTACCGGGGAGCTGTTTTTT.

In this sample, this clone turned up many times. The chain joins TRBV4-3 to TRBJ2-2; 8 positions agree with TRBD1. The CDR3 consists of 16 residues. In germline, CDR1 is LGHNA, CDR2 YSLEER. Unmatched junction bases numbered 7, after V lost 4 bases and J lost 3 bases. The chain's CDR3 is CASSPGQGLDTGELFF. Written as DNA, the CDR3 is TGCGCCAGCAGCCCCGGACAGGGTTTAGACACCGGGGAGCTGTTTTTT.

The rearrangement links TRBV7-9 to TRBJ1-4; D might be TRBD1 (5 bases). CDR3 length: 15 residues. Trimming took off 5 bases at V and 0 bases at J, with 10 bases between the two ends. Germline V gene data show CDR1 as SEHNR and CDR2 as FQNEAQ (reference sequence). For the CDR3, the DNA is TGTGCCAGCAGCCCACGGACACCAACTAATGAAAAACTGTTTTTT. Protein product: CASSPRTPTNEKLFF.

The CDR3 sequence is CASVGTGVSYEQYF. For the CDR3, the DNA is TGTGCCAGCGTCGGGACAGGGGTATCCTACGAGCAGTACTTC. The V gene is TRBV5-6, the J gene TRBJ2-7; 10 positions agree with TRBD1. Trimming cost V 7 bases and J 1 base; bases outside gene matches: 5. Germline values: CDR1 SGHDT, CDR2 YYEEEE. The length of the CDR3 is 14 residues.

The chain links TRBV28 to TRBJ1-6; D gene unclear. CDR1 MDHEN and CDR2 SYDVKM come from the germline V gene. V lost 6 bases, J lost 8 bases, and 17 bases lay in between. The CDR3 contains 15 residues. The CDR3, as DNA: TGTGCCAGCAGCCCCCCCGGCGAGGGCCATTCACCCCTCCACTTT. Its protein is CASSPPGEGHSPLHF.

V is TRBV5-6 and J is TRBJ1-2, with TRBD1 as a possible D gene (6 bases). CDR3 length equals 17 residues. The germline V gene has CDR1 SGHDT and CDR2 YYEEEE. V lost 0 bases and J lost 2, with 17 bases in between. The CDR3: CASSLGQGTNPNYGYTF. The CDR3 nucleotides are TGTGCCAGCAGCTTGGGGCAGGGGACCAACCCCAACTATGGCTACACCTTC. Combining the CDR3 with reference TRBV5-6 and TRBJ1-2 gives the whole variable domain DAGVTQSPTHLIKTRGQQVTLRCSPKSGHDTVSWYQQALGQGPQFIFQYYEEEERQRGNFPDRFSGHQFPNYSSELNVNALLLGDSALYLCASSLGQGTNPNYGYTFGSGTRLTVV.

V gene TRBV10-3 combines with J gene TRBJ1-1; a possible D gene is TRBD1 (6 bases). From germline, CDR1 is ENHRY and CDR2 SYGVKD. The CDR3 contains 16 residues. Trimming took off 0 bases at V and 4 bases at J, with 15 bases between the two ends. CDR3 loop: CAISESGGGVGTEAFF. The CDR3 DNA reads as TGTGCCATCAGTGAGTCAGGGGGAGGGGTCGGCACTGAAGCTTTCTTT.

The V gene is TRBV4-1, the J gene TRBJ2-5; 13 bases align to TRBD2. With V trimmed by 4 bases and J by 7 bases, 15 bases remained unmatched. The CDR3 loop spans 18 amino acids. Germline CDR1 reads MGHRA; CDR2 reads YSYEKL. In DNA, the CDR3 is TGCGCCAGCAGCCCCCTGGGACTAGCGGGGCCATGGGGCGGGACCCAGTACTTC. Its translation is CASSPLGLAGPWGGTQYF.

The CDR3 coding sequence is TGTGCCAGCAGCGTACAGGGGGCAGACTATGGCTACACCTTC. This sequence encodes CASSVQGADYGYTF. The chain has TRBV7-8 and TRBJ1-2; 9 bases fit TRBD1. The V gene end was trimmed by 5 bases and the J gene end by 3 bases; junction bases not matched to a gene: 4. The germline V gene encodes CDR1 SGHVS and CDR2 FQNEAQ. This CDR3 has 14 amino acids.

The chain is built from TRBV5-1 and TRBJ2-7; 8 nucleotides line up with TRBD1. This CDR3 has 14 amino acids. Germline CDR1 is SGHRS and CDR2 is YFSETQ. The V and J ends lost 0 bases and 4 bases, in that order; junction bases with no gene match: 3. For the CDR3, the DNA is TGCGCCAGCAGCTTGGCCGGACAGGGTTACGAGCAGTACTTC. Residues: CASSLAGQGYEQYF.

This clone has more than one count but fewer than ten. The gene calls are TRBV30 and TRBJ2-3; D is unresolved. This CDR3 spans 12 amino acids. V was pared by 2 bases and J by 2 bases, with 5 bases between. CDR1 is GTSNPN, CDR2 SVGIG, per germline (reference sequence). CDR3 sequence: CAWSPSTDTQYF. Here the CDR3 DNA reads TGTGCCTGGAGTCCATCCACAGATACGCAGTATTTT.

This chain links TRBV7-8 with TRBJ1-6; TRBD1 agrees at 9 bases. Germline loops: CDR1 SGHVS, CDR2 FQNEAQ. This CDR3 spans 16 amino acids. The J segment lost 6 bases and the V segment lost 5 bases, leaving 8 bases of the junction unmatched. The DNA of the CDR3 is TGTGCCAGCAGCGGATGGGGACAGGGATTTAATTCACCCCTCCACTTT. As protein: CASSGWGQGFNSPLHF.

This sequence joins TRBV14 and TRBJ1-2; 10 bases map to TRBD1. This CDR3 spans 21 amino acids. Trimming cost V 1 base and J 4 bases; bases outside gene matches: 21. Germline assignment: CDR1 SGHDN and CDR2 FVKESK. CDR3 in amino acids: CASSQVLLTPGQGLKTYGYTF. For the CDR3, the DNA is TGTGCCAGCAGCCAAGTACTTTTGACACCGGGACAGGGGTTAAAGACCTATGGCTACACCTTC.

V is TRBV5-1 and J is TRBJ1-5; 7 bases agree with TRBD1. V shed 2 bases, J shed 6 bases, and the junction held 8 bases outside the gene matches. Germline CDR1 reads SGHRS; CDR2 reads YFSETQ. This CDR3 contains 15 residues. The CDR3 region has the DNA TGCGCCAGCAGCTTCGCAGGGGGAGAGGGTCAGCCCCAGCATTTT. It is translated as CASSFAGGEGQPQHF.

The chain combines TRBV5-1 with TRBJ2-3; 7 bases line up with TRBD2. The junction had 13 bases not matched to a gene; V was cut back by 5 bases and J by 10 bases. Germline V lookup: CDR1 SGHRS, CDR2 YFSETQ. The CDR3 loop spans 14 amino acids. CDR3 DNA: TGCGCCAGCAGGCCGGGGGGAGGGGTCGGTGCGCAGTATTTT. This encodes CASRPGGGVGAQYF.

The chain employs TRBV9 and TRBJ2-3, with TRBD1 as a possible D gene (5 bases). Trimming took off 0 bases at V and 1 base at J, with 6 bases between the two ends. CDR1 SGDLS and CDR2 YYNGEE come from the germline V gene. The CDR3 is 14 amino acids. In DNA form, the CDR3 reads TGTGCCAGCAGCGTAGTACAGGGCACAGATACGCAGTATTTT. This encodes CASSVVQGTDTQYF.

This sequence joins TRBV6-1 and TRBJ1-2; a possible D gene is TRBD1 (5 bases). V was clipped by 7 bases and J by 6 bases, with 15 bases between them. CDR1 and CDR2 (germline): MNHNS, SASEGT. CDR3 length: 13 residues. The DNA of the CDR3 is TGTGCCAGCATTATAGTTGGGGGGGATGGCTACACCTTC. The encoded protein is CASIIVGGDGYTF.